Following are 32 T cell receptor beta chains from one sample sequenced in a study of blood T cells in healthy people across ages. Next came a second PCR, run for about 7 to 12 cycles, which used a sample-barcoded 5' primer along with a J-beta primer mix. TCRdb re-called the 5' RACE reads with MiXCR, one entry per CDR3 protein. The data hold approximately 790,000 distinct CDR3 sequences, with 62% observed a single time. The material sequenced was blood. The source of these receptors is a man aged 25-40 years in good health.

In this sample, this clonotype turned up a few times. V gene TRBV6-1 combines with J gene TRBJ2-5, with 14 bases aligning to TRBD2. V gave up 10 bases and J gave up 5 bases; unmatched junction bases: 6. Germline-derived CDR1 and CDR2 are MNHNS and SASEGT. The CDR3 totals 14 residues. CDR3 sequence: CANGLAGGFETQYF. The CDR3 DNA reads TGTGCCAACGGACTAGCGGGGGGTTTTGAGACCCAGTACTTC.

In this sample, this clonotype turned up once. The chain couples TRBV20-1 to TRBJ2-7, with 8 bases fitting TRBD1. CDR3 length equals 15 residues. Germline lookup yields CDR1 DFQATT and CDR2 SNEGSKA (reference sequence). Germline trimming cut 1 base from V and 2 bases from J; bases unmatched to any gene: 7. CDR3 protein: CSARAPDRVPYEQYF. The CDR3 nucleotides are TGCAGTGCTAGAGCTCCGGACAGGGTACCCTACGAGCAGTACTTC.

The chain is built from TRBV7-9 and TRBJ1-4; D possibly corresponds to TRBD1 (5 bases). V lost 6 bases and J lost 8, with 16 bases in between. This CDR3 region has 14 residues. Germline assignment: CDR1 SEHNR and CDR2 FQNEAQ (reference sequence). DNA for the CDR3: TGTGCCAGCAGGAGAGAAGGGACTGGGGAAAAACTGTTTTTT. Its protein product is CASRREGTGEKLFF.

This clonotype was counted a few times. The rearrangement links TRBV25-1 to TRBJ2-7; tentative D call: TRBD1 (6 bases). Germline assignment: CDR1 MGHDK and CDR2 SYGVNS. CDR3 length: 12 amino acids. V was clipped by 7 bases and J by 3 bases, with 10 bases between them. In nucleotides, the CDR3 is TGTGCCAGCACAGGGGATGGCTACGAGCAGTACTTC. Protein sequence: CASTGDGYEQYF.

The V gene is TRBV12-3 or TRBV12-4, the J gene TRBJ2-5, with D unresolved. V was trimmed by 3 bases and J by 5 bases, leaving 7 bases between them. This CDR3 contains 12 residues. The CDR3 sequence is CASSFVEETQYF. CDR3 DNA: TGTGCCAGCAGTTTCGTCGAGGAGACCCAGTACTTC.

The genes are TRBV6-2 or TRBV6-3 and TRBJ2-1; D is ambiguous. The closer fit of TRBJ2-7 to the DNA end suggests the J call may be wrong. This CDR3 contains 14 residues. Germline V gives CDR1 MNHEY, CDR2 SVGEGT. CDR3 sequence (DNA): TGTGCCAGCAGGTACACCGACGGTTACAATGAGCAGTACTTC. The encoded protein is CASRYTDGYNEQYF.

This clonotype was observed a few times. V gene TRBV29-1 combines with J gene TRBJ2-7, with a possible D match to TRBD1 (5 bases). Per the germline V gene, CDR1 is SQVTM and CDR2 is ANQGSEA. CDR3 size: 11 residues. V was clipped by 6 bases and J by 4 bases, with 10 bases between them. The CDR3 DNA reads as TGCAGCGTCGTCAGGGAATACGAGCAGTACTTC. This translates into CSVVREYEQYF.

This clonotype was detected only a few times. The CDR3 sequence is CASKATSGTDTQYF. The CDR3 coding sequence is TGCGCCAGCAAAGCTACTAGCGGCACAGATACGCAGTATTTT. V is TRBV4-3 and J is TRBJ2-3, with TRBD2 matching 7 bases. V lost 7 bases and J lost 1; bases outside the gene matches: 5. Germline V CDR1 and CDR2: LGHNA, YSLEER. The CDR3 covers 14 residues.

This rearrangement joins TRBV4-3 to TRBJ2-5; D possibly uses TRBD1 or TRBD2 (5 bases each). V shed 4 bases and J shed 4 bases, with 16 bases lying between them. This CDR3 is built from 15 residues. Per germline, CDR1 LGHNA and CDR2 YSLEER. The CDR3 loop is CASSPFGTARETQYF. The CDR3 bases are TGCGCCAGCAGCCCTTTTGGGACGGCGCGAGAGACCCAGTACTTC.

The J gene is TRBJ2-4, the V gene TRBV12-3 or TRBV12-4; a possible D gene is TRBD2 (6 bases). Between the trimmed V and J ends, which lost 4 bases and 0 bases, there was a span of 19 bases. The length of the CDR3 is 18 residues. The CDR3 nucleotides are TGTGCCAGCAGTTCAGACTCGGGAGCGGGTCTAGCCAAAAACATTCAGTACTTC. Protein product: CASSSDSGAGLAKNIQYF.

This chain joins TRBV6-2 or TRBV6-3 and TRBJ2-5; D not resolved. V shed 8 bases and J shed 4 bases, with 8 bases lying between them. The germline V gene has CDR1 MNHEY and CDR2 SVGEGT. The CDR3 is made up of 11 amino acids. The CDR3 coding sequence is TGTGCCAGCGCAGCAGGAGAGACCCAGTACTTC. Protein: CASAAGETQYF.

The chain recombines TRBV25-1 with TRBJ2-7; a weak D match, TRBD1 (5 bases). V gave up 2 bases and J gave up 1 base, with 12 bases separating them. The CDR3 has 15 amino acids. Per germline, CDR1 MGHDK and CDR2 SYGVNS. For the CDR3, the DNA is TGTGCCAGCAGTGAAGTAGGGGTCTCTTCCTACGAGCAGTACTTC. Amino acids: CASSEVGVSSYEQYF.

This chain links TRBV5-5 with TRBJ1-2, with a weak D call TRBD1 (5 bases). V was cut by 8 bases and J by 3 bases, with 20 bases left in between. CDR3 length equals 15 residues. Germline assignment: CDR1 SGHKS and CDR2 YYEKEE (reference sequence). The CDR3 spells CASRDIGARHYGYTF. DNA of the CDR3: TGTGCCAGTAGGGATATCGGGGCCAGACACTATGGCTACACCTTC.

This rearrangement joins TRBV3-1 to TRBJ1-2; TRBD1 matches 7 bases. The CDR3 consists of 12 residues. The trim removed 4 bases at V and 8 bases at J, leaving 4 bases unmatched. Germline V lookup: CDR1 LGHDT, CDR2 YNNKEL (reference sequence). CDR3 in DNA: TGTGCCAGCAGCCGTACAGGGGAAGGCTACACCTTC. Its protein is CASSRTGEGYTF.

The V and J genes are TRBV4-1 and TRBJ2-4; D possibly corresponds to TRBD1 (6 bases). The CDR3 covers 13 residues. Between the trimmed V and J ends, which lost 2 bases and 13 bases, there was a span of 15 bases. Germline CDR1 and CDR2: MGHRA and YSYEKL. CDR3 sequence: CASSQRDTGEQYF. CDR3 in DNA: TGCGCCAGCAGCCAACGGGACACCGGGGAGCAGTACTTC.

This clonotype was seen only once. This chain uses TRBV12-3 or TRBV12-4 with TRBJ2-1; 9 positions match TRBD2. Losses at the gene ends were 3 bases for V and 8 bases for J; bases not matched to a gene: 14. The CDR3 totals 17 residues. As DNA, the CDR3 is TGTGCCAGCAGTTTCTCCTTCACTAGCGGGCGCTATGATGAGCAGTTCTTC. Translation: CASSFSFTSGRYDEQFF.

This rearrangement joins TRBV7-8 to TRBJ2-7; 11 positions match TRBD2. The trim removed 4 bases at V and 4 bases at J, leaving 9 bases unmatched. The length of the CDR3 is 16 residues. Germline lookup yields CDR1 SGHVS and CDR2 FQNEAQ. The CDR3 region has the DNA TGTGCCAGCAGCTCCAGACTAGCGGGACTCGTATACGAGCAGTACTTC. It translates to CASSSRLAGLVYEQYF. The whole variable domain, filled in from reference TRBV7-8 and TRBJ2-7, reads GAGVSQSPRYKVAKRGQDVALRCDPISGHVSLFWYQQALGQGPEFLTYFQNEAQLDKSGLPSDRFFAERPEGSVSTLKIQRTQQEDSAVYLCASSSRLAGLVYEQYFGPGTRLTVT.

This chain's CDR3 is CASGPQGNNSPLHF. The CDR3 DNA is TGTGCCAGCGGTCCGCAGGGGAATAATTCACCCCTCCACTTT. The chain employs TRBV6-5 and TRBJ1-6, with D perhaps TRBD1 (6 bases). The CDR3 sequence is 14 residues long. Germline values: CDR1 MNHEY, CDR2 SVGAGI. With 8 bases removed from V and 5 bases from J, the gap between germline ends came to 13 bases.

This sequence joins TRBV6-5 and TRBJ2-3; D gene uncertain. Germline CDR1 reads MNHEY; CDR2 reads SVGAGI. The CDR3 spans 16 residues. Deletions cut 5 bases from V and 2 bases from J, with 17 bases between. The CDR3 nucleotides are TGTGCCAGCAGTCTCCTACGGGTTGGAGACACAGATACGCAGTATTTT. This gives the protein CASSLLRVGDTDTQYF.

The rearrangement uses TRBV7-9 and TRBJ2-3, with TRBD1 matching 10 bases. The CDR3 covers 15 residues. With 6 bases clipped from V and 1 base from J, the junction kept 4 bases outside the gene matches. Germline assignment: CDR1 SEHNR and CDR2 FQNEAQ (reference sequence). Here the CDR3 reads CASRSDRGRTDTQYF. CDR3 bases: TGTGCCAGCAGATCTGACAGGGGGCGCACAGATACGCAGTATTTT.

The chain couples TRBV7-2 to TRBJ1-2; unclear D gene. The CDR3 totals 16 residues. V shed 0 bases and J shed 0 bases, with 11 bases lying between them. Germline assignment: CDR1 SGHTA and CDR2 FQGNSA. The CDR3 region has the DNA TGTGCCAGCAGCTTAGCCCTAGGACGGGCTAACTATGGCTACACCTTC. Translating gives CASSLALGRANYGYTF. Drawing the rest from reference TRBV7-2 and TRBJ1-2, the complete variable domain is GAGVSQSPSNKVTEKGKDVELRCDPISGHTALYWYRQSLGQGLEFLIYFQGNSAPDKSGLPSDRFSAERTGGSVSTLTIQRTQQEDSAVYLCASSLALGRANYGYTFGSGTRLTVV.

With respect to this clonotype: At one end, the junction sequence differs from germline, possibly due to a read error. This chain joins TRBV4-3 and TRBJ1-6; 9 bases map to TRBD1. The germline CDR1 and CDR2 sequences are LGHNA and YSLEER. The CDR3 is 16 residues long. In DNA form, the CDR3 reads TGCGCCAGCAGCCAAGAGATTGAGACAGGGGGTTCACTCCTCCACTTT. This translates into CASSQEIETGGSLLHF.

The chain recombines TRBV4-1 with TRBJ2-1, with D unclear. From germline, CDR1 is MGHRA and CDR2 YSYEKL. Trimming cost V 0 bases and J 4 bases, with 10 bases left between them. The CDR3 is 15 residues long. The CDR3 spells CASSQDGLVYNEQFF. CDR3 coding DNA: TGCGCCAGCAGCCAAGACGGGCTAGTGTACAATGAGCAGTTCTTC.

This clonotype was recorded a few times. The rearrangement links TRBV5-5 to TRBJ2-7, with D possibly matching TRBD2 (5 bases). This CDR3 region has 15 residues. In germline, CDR1 is SGHKS, CDR2 YYEKEE (reference sequence). V was trimmed by 4 bases and J by 0 bases, leaving 14 bases between them. CDR3 sequence: CASSPLVGSSYEQYF. The CDR3 region has the DNA TGTGCCAGCAGCCCCCTGGTGGGGAGCTCCTACGAGCAGTACTTC.

This sequence joins TRBV20-1 and TRBJ2-7, with D tentatively TRBD1 or TRBD2 (5 bases each). The ends were cut back, 5 bases at V and 6 bases at J, with 23 bases in the middle. Per germline, CDR1 DFQATT and CDR2 SNEGSKA (reference sequence). CDR3 length: 15 residues. CDR3 loop: CSAGGMRGYVGEQYF. The CDR3 DNA is TGCAGTGCTGGGGGAATGAGGGGCTATGTTGGCGAGCAGTACTTC.

The chain is built from TRBV9 and TRBJ2-5; D remains unclear. CDR3 size: 14 residues. Deletions cut 3 bases from V and 4 bases from J, with 13 bases between. Per the germline V gene, CDR1 is SGDLS and CDR2 is YYNGEE. The CDR3 protein is CASSEDPQRETQYF. In DNA, the CDR3 is TGTGCCAGCAGCGAGGATCCTCAGAGAGAGACCCAGTACTTC.

The CDR3 protein is CASSPTAQGTYEQYF. The DNA of the CDR3 is TGCGCCAGCAGCCCGACGGCACAGGGAACCTACGAGCAGTACTTC. The rearrangement uses TRBV5-1 and TRBJ2-7; TRBD1 might be the D (6 bases). CDR1 SGHRS and CDR2 YFSETQ come from the germline V gene. The V end was cut by 4 bases, the J end by 2 bases, with 16 bases between. This CDR3 spans 15 amino acids.

The sample holds one count of this clonotype. One junction end does not reproduce the germline sequence, and a read error may be involved. The rearrangement links TRBV25-1 to TRBJ1-2, with TRBD1 identical over 10 bases. The CDR3 length is 14 residues. Germline V gives CDR1 MGHDK, CDR2 SYGVNS. The CDR3 loop is CAGSEGTGAYGYTF. The CDR3 DNA is TGTGCCGGCAGTGAGGGGACAGGGGCTTATGGCTACACCTTC.

This sequence joins TRBV4-3 and TRBJ2-1, with a tentative D call TRBD1 (6 bases). The germline CDR1 and CDR2 sequences are LGHNA and YSLEER. V shed 0 bases and J shed 0 bases, with 18 bases lying between them. The CDR3 length is 19 residues. DNA of the CDR3: TGCGCCAGCAGCCAAGATGGCAGGGGCCGACCAAGCTCCTACAATGAGCAGTTCTTC. Its protein product is CASSQDGRGRPSSYNEQFF.

The chain has TRBV4-2 and TRBJ2-4; D tentatively reads TRBD1 or TRBD2 (5 bases each). Looked up from germline, CDR1 is LGHNA and CDR2 is YNFKEQ. The CDR3 has 16 amino acids. The ends were cut back, 0 bases at V and 6 bases at J, with 15 bases in the middle. CDR3 DNA sequence: TGTGCCAGCAGCCAAGATCGTGGGACCGAGCGAAACATTCAGTACTTC. As protein: CASSQDRGTERNIQYF.

The chain has TRBV27 and TRBJ2-7; D uncertain. The germline V and J ends were trimmed by 3 bases and 5 bases, with 17 bases remaining between them. This CDR3 region has 15 residues. Germline V CDR1 and CDR2: MNHEY, SMNVEV (reference sequence). CDR3 residues: CASSLKGRSMDEQYF. CDR3 DNA: TGTGCCAGCAGTTTGAAAGGGCGGTCTATGGACGAGCAGTACTTC.

This chain joins TRBV5-1 and TRBJ2-5; TRBD1 matches at 11 bases. TRBJ2-7 matches the DNA end more closely, so the J call is doubtful. CDR3 length: 13 residues. Germline lookup yields CDR1 SGHRS and CDR2 YFSETQ. The CDR3 DNA sequence: TGCGCCAGCAGCGGGGACAGGGGGGACGAGCAGTACTTC. Its protein product is CASSGDRGDEQYF.